The T cell receptor beta chain under discussion was sequenced for a study of T cell repertoires in cytomegalovirus infection. About the research overall: From public TCR beta signatures came an indication of both CMV infection and matching HLA type.

Findings of the study overall: It was HLA-C-restricted CMV-specific TCR beta clonotypes that dominated the response ex vivo. The cumulative frequency of public TCR beta families distinguished individuals who carried CMV together with the relevant HLA.

TCRdb recomputed calls from the reads with MiXCR, one row per CDR3 protein. The sample includes almost 300,000 distinct CDR3 sequences, around 10% of them seen just once. The CDR3 totals 13 residues. Trimming at V came to 5 bases and at J to 7 bases, leaving 7 bases not matched to a gene. The germline gives CDR1 KGHSH, CDR2 LQKENI. Comments on this clonotype: As yet, its antigen is unknown.

The chain joins TRBV18 to TRBJ2-5; TRBD2 matches 7 bases. The sequence derives from a human donor in good health (CMV status not recorded). Some clones in this sample may be carry-over from other donors' samples. The sample was PBMCs. The CDR3: CASSSGLGGTQYF. The CDR3 DNA reads TGTGCCAGCTCATCTGGACTAGGAGGGACCCAGTACTTC.